This T cell receptor beta chain came from a study of T cell changes during pregnancy in multiple sclerosis. Germline lookup yields CDR1 GTSNPN and CDR2 SVGIG (reference sequence). The CDR3 runs 13 residues. Trimming cost V 5 bases and J 4 bases; bases outside gene matches: 5. Produced via immunoSEQ multiplex PCR; TCRdb's table is partial and in-frame only. Of roughly 70,000 clones in the sample, 85% to 95% were seen once. The TCR sequence derives from a female donor in good health, enrolled as a control in a pregnancy study. This rearrangement joins TRBV30 to TRBJ1-2; 9 nucleotides line up with TRBD1. Sequencing used peripheral blood, obtained in the third trimester of pregnancy. The CDR3 DNA follows: TGTGCCTGGGACGAGACAGGGGGCTATGGCTACACCTTC. Its protein is CAWDETGGYGYTF.